This T cell receptor beta chain was retrieved from a study of radiotherapy plus CTLA-4 blockade in lung cancer (dated by TCRdb to 2017 to 2018). With respect to the entire study: Among enrolled patients, under 20% had an objective response and approximately 30% reached disease control. Overall study outcomes, separate from this receptor: After treatment with radiotherapy and ipilimumab, TCR clones that originated in tumors expanded in peripheral blood. The strongest predictors of response, as reported, were early dynamic changes in blood T cell clones along with a rise in serum interferon-beta after radiation.

With regard to this clone: Its antigen target is currently unknown. Qualities for individual bases were not recorded, and no much larger clone is one base off.

Receptors were amplified or captured by the immunoSEQ multiplex PCR assay. The immuneACCESS repertoire file appears here via TCRdb, limited to in-frame rearrangements. These files lack a portion of the clones; in checked studies, under half of the deficit traces to unresolved V genes, and the cause of the others is not known. This sample lists roughly 50,000 clones; roughly 84% were detected once. Less than 9% of the sample is in the top ten clones. In this study, focal radiation therapy paired with CTLA-4 blockade (ipilimumab) was tested in patients who had chemo-refractory metastatic non-small-cell lung cancer. The TCR was taken from a human donor with non-small cell lung cancer whose response to radiotherapy plus ipilimumab could not be evaluated. This specimen consisted of peripheral blood, obtained from a patient treated with radiotherapy plus ipilimumab.

The DNA is TGTGCCTGGACAGCAGGGCTTTCCTACGAGCAGTACTTC. Its coded protein is CAWTAGLSYEQYF. The rearranged chain carries TRBV30 and TRBJ2-7; 5 matching bases give a weak D call of TRBD1. V is clipped by 4 bases and J by 1 base, and the sequence between their germline boundaries is 11 bases long. Counted from cysteine to phenylalanine, this CDR3 has 13 amino acids. Of the read, only the CDR3 DNA is kept; its 39 bases are in frame from base 1. CDR1 and CDR2 are drawn from the germline V gene (reference sequence): GTSNPN, SVGIG.